The present T cell receptor (beta chain) was sequenced within a study of T-cell memory formation after mild COVID-19. As for the study in general: The two donors had largely donor-specific TCR clusters. Findings and limits, study-wide: Clones which contracted sat mainly in CM and EM if CD4+, and in EMRA if CD8+.

Using constant-segment primers, 5'RACE produced TCR alpha and TCR beta cDNA libraries carrying sample barcodes and UMIs. TCRdb recomputed calls from the 5' RACE reads with MiXCR, one row per CDR3 protein. The top ten hold less than 15% of the sample, which has a few hundred thousand distinct CDR3 sequences, around 30% seen once. The V end lost 2 bases, the J end lost 0 bases, and 12 bases lay between the germline ends. This CDR3 is built from 15 residues. The germline V gene encodes CDR1 SGHRS and CDR2 YFSETQ. This clonotype appeared a few times. Its antigen is still unknown. The clonotype originates from an adult woman who had mild COVID-19 (a few samples of this study predate the infection). Cell type and time point are not known. The material sequenced was PBMCs or a T cell subset sorted from them (not recorded which). The rearrangement joins TRBV5-1 to TRBJ2-7; D remains ambiguous. Here the CDR3 reads CASSLLTYYSYEQYF. The CDR3 bases are TGCGCCAGCAGCTTACTGACATATTACTCCTACGAGCAGTACTTC. Variable domain in full (rest from reference TRBV5-1 and TRBJ2-7): KAGVTQTPRYLIKTRGQQVTLSCSPISGHRSVSWYQQTPGQGLQFLFEYFSETQRNKGNFPGRFSGRQFSNSRSEMNVSTLELGDSALYLCASSLLTYYSYEQYFGPGTRLTVT.